The next 4 T cell receptor beta chains were all read from a single sample in a study of T cell clones after liver transplantation. Profiling relied on immunoSEQ multiplex PCR, and the TCRdb table lists in-frame clones only, not all of them. Among 60,000 or so clones listed, about two thirds were seen once. The specimen was CD4+ T cells from blood, collected before liver transplant. These receptors originate from a human donor who received a liver transplant.

The chain joins TRBV7-2 to TRBJ1-2; 8 positions agree with TRBD1. The CDR3 totals 15 residues. The V segment lost 6 bases and the J segment 2 bases; nucleotides outside the gene matches: 8. Germline lookup yields CDR1 SGHTA and CDR2 FQGNSA. The CDR3 bases are TGTGCCAGCAGTCAAAGACAGGGGACAAACTATGGCTACACCTTC. Translating gives CASSQRQGTNYGYTF.

The J gene is TRBJ2-7, the V gene TRBV30; 14 nucleotides agree with TRBD2. V lost 5 bases, J lost 7 bases, and 4 bases stayed unmatched. From germline, CDR1 is GTSNPN and CDR2 SVGIG (reference sequence). The CDR3 is 13 amino acids. The CDR3 nucleotides read TGTGCCTGGGGGACTAGCGGGGGCGGGGAGCAGTACTTC. Its protein product is CAWGTSGGGEQYF.

This chain links TRBV19 with TRBJ2-3, with D hard to call. Germline-derived CDR1 and CDR2 are LNHDA and SQIVND (reference sequence). CDR3 length: 12 amino acids. V was cut by 3 bases and J by 6 bases, with 7 bases left in between. The CDR3 is CASSIRSDTQYF. In DNA form, the CDR3 reads TGTGCCAGTAGTATCCGGAGCGATACGCAGTATTTT.

In this sample, this clone turned up a few times. The chain carries TRBV5-6 and TRBJ1-5, with TRBD1 matching over 7 bases. Germline CDR1 reads SGHDT; CDR2 reads YYEEEE. The CDR3 has 15 amino acids. With 2 bases clipped from V and 6 bases from J, the junction kept 8 bases outside the gene matches. CDR3 residues: CASSLQGFVSQPQHF. The CDR3 DNA follows: TGTGCCAGCAGCTTACAGGGGTTCGTGAGTCAGCCCCAGCATTTT.